This passage covers 2 T cell receptor beta chains from one sample sequenced in a study of blood T cell repertoires in COVID-19. The repertoire was sequenced with immunoSEQ multiplex PCR; TCRdb's copy has only in-frame clones and lacks some. The repertoire consists of roughly 190,000 clones, with 82% occurring once and the leading ten covering 4.5% to 6.5%. Sequencing was carried out using PBMCs or T cells enriched from blood (not recorded which). The receptors here all came from a woman aged 60-70 years with acute COVID-19.

V and J are TRBV6-2 or TRBV6-3 and TRBJ2-4, with no clear D. The germline CDR1 and CDR2 sequences are MNHEY and SVGEGT. The V end was cut by 5 bases, the J end by 1 base, with 9 bases between. The CDR3 extends over 14 amino acids. CDR3 in DNA: TGTGCCAGCAGTCCAGGATCGGCCAAAAACATTCAGTACTTC. It encodes CASSPGSAKNIQYF.

This chain joins TRBV9 and TRBJ2-5, with 12 bases fitting TRBD2. V lost 2 bases and J lost 4; bases outside the gene matches: 3. The CDR3 length is 15 residues. Germline-derived CDR1 and CDR2 are SGDLS and YYNGEE. CDR3 protein: CASSVLAGGGETQYF. In nucleotides, the CDR3 is TGTGCCAGCAGCGTGCTAGCGGGAGGGGGAGAGACCCAGTACTTC. The full variable domain, its missing parts supplied by reference TRBV9 and TRBJ2-5, is DSGVTQTPKHLITATGQRVTLRCSPRSGDLSVYWYQQSLDQGLQFLIQYYNGEERAKGNILERFSAQQFPDLHSELNLSSLELGDSALYFCASSVLAGGGETQYFGPGTRLLVL.